Each of the 10 T cell receptor beta chains below was sequenced from the same sample in a study of shared clonotypes between healthy human individuals. Sequencing was performed with immunoSEQ multiplex PCR; in TCRdb, only in-frame clones are kept and a portion is missing. The table has millions of clones, 85% to 95% seen once. Sequences were obtained from naive CD4+ T cells sorted from blood. Stated subset: CD45RA+ positively selected. These receptors originate from a man younger than 35 in good health.

In its sample, this clone was seen a few times. The sample holds other DNA sequences that translate to the same CDR3. The chain couples TRBV7-2 to TRBJ2-5; maybe TRBD2 (5 bases). V lost 5 bases to trimming and J lost 5 bases, with 6 bases between them. CDR3 size: 11 residues. Germline CDR1 is SGHTA and CDR2 is FQGNSA. CDR3 coding DNA: TGTGCCAGCAGCCCGGGGGAGACCCAGTACTTC. This translates into CASSPGETQYF. Together with reference TRBV7-2 and TRBJ2-5, the CDR3 gives the full variable domain: GAGVSQSPSNKVTEKGKDVELRCDPISGHTALYWYRQSLGQGLEFLIYFQGNSAPDKSGLPSDRFSAERTGGSVSTLTIQRTQQEDSAVYLCASSPGETQYFGPGTRLLVL.

The genes are TRBV7-2 and TRBJ2-7; TRBD2 is a possible D gene (6 bases). The CDR3 contains 13 residues. The V end lost 5 bases, the J end lost 4 bases, and 12 bases lay between the germline ends. Germline CDR1 is SGHTA and CDR2 is FQGNSA. CDR3 bases: TGTGCCAGCAGCCGGGACTCTTCTTACGAGCAGTACTTC. It specifies CASSRDSSYEQYF.

The chain is built from TRBV6-1 and TRBJ2-5, with 8 bases lining up with TRBD2. With V trimmed by 1 base and J by 5 bases, 12 bases remained unmatched. Germline V gene sequence: CDR1 MNHNS, CDR2 SASEGT. The CDR3 is 17 residues long. Here the CDR3 DNA reads TGTGCCAGCAGTGAAGTGCGAGGACTAGCCCCGTGGGAGACCCAGTACTTC. This encodes CASSEVRGLAPWETQYF.

The V gene is TRBV9, the J gene TRBJ2-2; D is unresolved. CDR1 and CDR2 from the germline V gene are SGDLS and YYNGEE. V lost 0 bases to trimming and J lost 0 bases, with 9 bases between them. This CDR3 is built from 16 residues. CDR3 nucleotides: TGTGCCAGCAGCGTAGCCCCGAACGCGAACACCGGGGAGCTGTTTTTT. This gives the protein CASSVAPNANTGELFF.

This clone was found a few times. The chain is built from TRBV7-8 and TRBJ1-4, with D possibly matching TRBD1 (5 bases). The CDR3 spans 16 residues. Germline assignment: CDR1 SGHVS and CDR2 FQNEAQ. V lost 2 bases and J lost 3, with 13 bases in between. DNA of the CDR3: TGTGCCAGCAGCTTACAAGGGGTTAGAGCTAATGAAAAACTGTTTTTT. This sequence encodes CASSLQGVRANEKLFF.

Concerning this clone itself: This CDR3 is also generated by other DNA sequences in the sample. The chain carries TRBV7-2 and TRBJ1-1, with TRBD1 as a possible D gene (6 bases). The CDR3 is made up of 14 amino acids. Trimming shortened V by 3 bases and J by 0 bases, and 8 bases separated the two germline ends. The germline gives CDR1 SGHTA, CDR2 FQGNSA. The CDR3 here is CASSFGQLNTEAFF. The CDR3 nucleotides are TGTGCCAGCAGCTTCGGACAGCTGAACACTGAAGCTTTCTTT.

The genes are TRBV30 and TRBJ1-6; 8 positions match TRBD1. The germline gives CDR1 GTSNPN, CDR2 SVGIG (reference sequence). Trimming removed 2 bases from V and 2 bases from J; junction bases left unmatched: 5. The CDR3 sequence is 16 residues long. The CDR3 loop is CAWSPGGRTYNSPLHF. CDR3 DNA: TGTGCCTGGAGTCCAGGGGGCAGAACCTATAATTCACCCCTCCACTTT.

This clone came up many times. The rearrangement joins TRBV19 to TRBJ1-4; 11 nucleotides agree with TRBD1. CDR1 is LNHDA and CDR2 is SQIVND in the germline V gene (reference sequence). CDR3 length equals 15 residues. V lost 6 bases, J lost 7 bases, and 7 bases stayed unmatched. The CDR3 sequence is CASSIPGTGGEKLFF. The CDR3 region has the DNA TGTGCCAGTAGCATCCCCGGGACAGGGGGTGAAAAACTGTTTTTT.

The chain carries TRBV5-1 and TRBJ2-7, with 7 bases matching TRBD1. Germline values: CDR1 SGHRS, CDR2 YFSETQ. The trim removed 2 bases at V and 3 bases at J, leaving 2 bases unmatched. The CDR3 is 13 amino acids. The CDR3 is CASSFDRDYEQYF. CDR3 nucleotides: TGCGCCAGCAGCTTTGACAGGGACTACGAGCAGTACTTC.

CDR3 sequence (DNA): TGTGCCAGCAGCCTTGGACAGGGGCATCAGCCCCAGCATTTT. Translating gives CASSLGQGHQPQHF. The chain is built from TRBV27 and TRBJ1-5, with TRBD1 matching over 9 bases. Germline V gene sequence: CDR1 MNHEY, CDR2 SMNVEV (reference sequence). The CDR3 loop spans 14 amino acids. With 6 bases clipped from V and 5 bases from J, the junction kept 5 bases outside the gene matches.